The rows below give T cell receptor beta chains drawn from one sample of a study of T-cell memory formation after mild COVID-19. MiXCR, applied by TCRdb to the 5' RACE reads, yields one record per CDR3 protein. This sample has around 300,000 distinct CDR3 sequences, with 18% found just once. The sequenced material came from PBMCs or a T cell subset sorted from them (not recorded which). The receptors come from a man younger than 35 who had mild COVID-19 (a few samples of this study predate the infection). Cell type and time point are not known. The CDR3 runs from the conserved cysteine through the conserved F or W. Fields, in order: V gene, clone size, J gene, D gene, CDR3 length, CDR3 DNA, CDR3 protein. D genes are given only for firm matches. Some rows mark clone size as missing; the rest say once, few, many or name a class of expanded clone.

TRBV4-2	many	TRBJ2-7	.	14	TGTGCCAGCAGCCAAGATAACGGGGTGTACGAGCAGTACTTC	CASSQDNGVYEQYF
TRBV27	.	TRBJ1-1	.	15	TGTGCCAGTCGTCCAGGGCTTGACGGCTACACTGAAGCTTTCTTT	CASRPGLDGYTEAFF
TRBV4-2	few	TRBJ2-1	.	14	TGTGCCAGCAGCCAGGGCACAGAATACAATGAGCAGTTCTTC	CASSQGTEYNEQFF
TRBV28	many	TRBJ2-1	.	12	TGTGCCAGCAGCCTTTTGAACAATGAGCAGTTCTTC	CASSLLNNEQFF
TRBV6-5	.	TRBJ1-4	.	12	TGTGCCAGCAGTCGACGGGGGGAAAAACTGTTTTTT	CASSRRGEKLFF
TRBV18	.	TRBJ1-1	.	13	TGTGCCACCGCTTCAGGAGGGAACACTGAAGCTTTCTTT	CATASGGNTEAFF
TRBV12-3/TRBV12-4	few	TRBJ1-2	.	11	TGTGCCAGCAGTCGCGAGTATGGCTACACCTTC	CASSREYGYTF
TRBV29-1	.	TRBJ1-2	.	13	TGCAGCGTTGGGACCGGAGGGAGCTATGGCTACACCTTC	CSVGTGGSYGYTF
TRBV7-3	.	TRBJ2-6	.	15	TGTGCAAGCAGCTGGGGGGGCACTGGGGCCAACGTCCTGACTTTC	CASSWGGTGANVLTF
TRBV7-2	few	TRBJ2-3	.	14	TGTGCCAGCAGCTTAAATAGCTACACAGATACGCAGTATTTT	CASSLNSYTDTQYF
TRBV7-8	.	TRBJ1-2	TRBD1	15	TGTGCCAGCAGCCCCGGGACAGGGGGCGTCCAAGGCTACACCTTC	CASSPGTGGVQGYTF
TRBV13	.	TRBJ1-1	.	14	TGTGCCAGCAGCTCAACCGGGTCCGAGACTGAAGCTTTCTTT	CASSSTGSETEAFF
TRBV2	many	TRBJ2-1	.	12	TGTGCCAGCAGTACAACAGGGATTGAGCAGTTCTTC	CASSTTGIEQFF